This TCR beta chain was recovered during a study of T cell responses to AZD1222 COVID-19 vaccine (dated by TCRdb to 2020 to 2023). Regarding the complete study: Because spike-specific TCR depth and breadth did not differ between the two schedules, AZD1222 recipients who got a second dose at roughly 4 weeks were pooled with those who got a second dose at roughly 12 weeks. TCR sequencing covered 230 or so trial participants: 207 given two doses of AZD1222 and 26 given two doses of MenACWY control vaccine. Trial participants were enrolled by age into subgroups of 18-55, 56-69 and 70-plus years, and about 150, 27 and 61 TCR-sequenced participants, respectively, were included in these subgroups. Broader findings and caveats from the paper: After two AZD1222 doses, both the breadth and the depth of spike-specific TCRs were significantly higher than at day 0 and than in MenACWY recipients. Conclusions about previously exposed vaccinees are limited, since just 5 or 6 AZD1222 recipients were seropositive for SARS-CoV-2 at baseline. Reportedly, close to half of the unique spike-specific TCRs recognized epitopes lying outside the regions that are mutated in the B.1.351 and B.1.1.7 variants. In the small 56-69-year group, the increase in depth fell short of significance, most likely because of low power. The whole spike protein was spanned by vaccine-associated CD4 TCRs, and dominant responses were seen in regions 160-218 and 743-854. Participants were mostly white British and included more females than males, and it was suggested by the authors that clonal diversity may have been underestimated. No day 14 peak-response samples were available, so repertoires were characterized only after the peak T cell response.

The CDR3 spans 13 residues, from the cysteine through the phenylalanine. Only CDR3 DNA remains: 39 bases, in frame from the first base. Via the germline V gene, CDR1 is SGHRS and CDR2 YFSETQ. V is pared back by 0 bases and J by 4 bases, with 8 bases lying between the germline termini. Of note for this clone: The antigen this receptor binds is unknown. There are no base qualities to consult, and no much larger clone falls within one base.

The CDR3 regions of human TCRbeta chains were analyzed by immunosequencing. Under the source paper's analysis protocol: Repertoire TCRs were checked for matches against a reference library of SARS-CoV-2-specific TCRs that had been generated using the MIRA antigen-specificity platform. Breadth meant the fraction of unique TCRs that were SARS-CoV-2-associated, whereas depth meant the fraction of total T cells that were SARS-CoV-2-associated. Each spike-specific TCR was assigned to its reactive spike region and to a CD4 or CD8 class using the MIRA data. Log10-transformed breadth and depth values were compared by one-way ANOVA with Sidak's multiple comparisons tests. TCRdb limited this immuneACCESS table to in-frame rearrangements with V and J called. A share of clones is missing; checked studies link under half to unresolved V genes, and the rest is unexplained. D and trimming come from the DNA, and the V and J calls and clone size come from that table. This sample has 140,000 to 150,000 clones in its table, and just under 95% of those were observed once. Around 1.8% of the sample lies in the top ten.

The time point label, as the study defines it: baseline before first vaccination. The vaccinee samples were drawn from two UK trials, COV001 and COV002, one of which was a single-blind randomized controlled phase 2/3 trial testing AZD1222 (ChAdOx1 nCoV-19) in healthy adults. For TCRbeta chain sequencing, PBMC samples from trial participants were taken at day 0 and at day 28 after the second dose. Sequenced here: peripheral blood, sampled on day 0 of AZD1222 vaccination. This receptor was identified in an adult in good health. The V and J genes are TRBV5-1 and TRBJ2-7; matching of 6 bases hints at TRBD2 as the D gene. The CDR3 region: CASSLDGLYEQYF. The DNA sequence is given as TGCGCCAGCAGCTTGGACGGACTATACGAGCAGTACTTC.